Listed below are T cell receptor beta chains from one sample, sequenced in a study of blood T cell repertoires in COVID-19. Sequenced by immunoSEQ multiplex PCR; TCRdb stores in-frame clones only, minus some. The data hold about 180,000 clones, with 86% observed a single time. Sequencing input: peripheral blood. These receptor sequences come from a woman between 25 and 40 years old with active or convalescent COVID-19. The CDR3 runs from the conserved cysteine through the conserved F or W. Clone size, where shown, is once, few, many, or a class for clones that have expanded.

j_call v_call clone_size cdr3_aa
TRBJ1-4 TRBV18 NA CASSPGTGRYGEKLFF
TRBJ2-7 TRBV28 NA CASMKVGSMKPLYEQYF
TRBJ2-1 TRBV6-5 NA CASSFGGSYNEQFF
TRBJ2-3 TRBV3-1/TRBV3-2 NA CASSRRGSTDTQYF
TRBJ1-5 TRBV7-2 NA CASSPQRGGPNQPQHF
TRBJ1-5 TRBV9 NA CASSVGGEGDQPQHF
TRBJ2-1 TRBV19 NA CASSPGLAGVKFF
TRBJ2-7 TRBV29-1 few CSVEMGAGQSSSYEQYF
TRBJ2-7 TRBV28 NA CASTRLSMGSYEQYF
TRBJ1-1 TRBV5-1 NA CASSYDRGTEAFF
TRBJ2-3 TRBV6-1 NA CASSEVATGTGDTDTQYF
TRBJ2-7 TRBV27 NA CASSFSGLTSGYEQYF
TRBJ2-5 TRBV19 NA CASSPRTGQQETQYF
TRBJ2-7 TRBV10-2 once CASLPSGRESSYEQYF
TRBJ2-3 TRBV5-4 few CASSPGTSGRFSDTQYF
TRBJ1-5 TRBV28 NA CASSRQGAGQPQHF
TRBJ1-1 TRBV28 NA CASSLGGANTEAFF
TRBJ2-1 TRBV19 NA CASSIYAPTYGSSYNEQFF
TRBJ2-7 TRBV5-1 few CASSLVSGGHEQYF
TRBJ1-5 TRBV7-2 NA CASSLEGGSNQPQHF
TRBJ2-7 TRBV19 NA CASSIGRGNYEQYF
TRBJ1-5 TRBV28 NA CASSSLTGTHQPQHF
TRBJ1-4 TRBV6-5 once CASSLQGALEKLFF
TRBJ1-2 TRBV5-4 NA CASSYRGSGGYTF
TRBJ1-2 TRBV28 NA CASRQLTGGRYGYTF
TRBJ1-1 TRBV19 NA CASSPRGRNTEAFF
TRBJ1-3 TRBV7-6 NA CASSSQGNTIYF
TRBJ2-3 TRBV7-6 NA CASSRYRGSTDTQYF
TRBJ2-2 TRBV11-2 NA CASSPLTQRTNTGELFF
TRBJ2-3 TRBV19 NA CASSLDRVRTDTQYF
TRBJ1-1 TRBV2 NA CASRTGIASEAFF
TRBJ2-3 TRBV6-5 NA CASTRQFSTDTQYF
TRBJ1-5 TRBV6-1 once CASSELNQPQHF
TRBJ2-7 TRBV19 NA CASSFGQGIRHEQYF
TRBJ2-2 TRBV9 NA CASSDAGGLTVGELFF
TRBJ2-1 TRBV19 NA CASSPGTRLVEQFF
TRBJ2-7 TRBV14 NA CASSPDGGETYEQYF
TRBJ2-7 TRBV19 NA CASSIAEGGYEQYF
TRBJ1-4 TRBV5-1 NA CASSLGQGPTNEKLFF
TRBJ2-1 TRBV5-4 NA CASSLGLAGDNEQFF
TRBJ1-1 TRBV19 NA CASSIARGTEAFF
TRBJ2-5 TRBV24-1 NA CATSEAPGTGIQETQYF
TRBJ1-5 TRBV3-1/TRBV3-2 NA CASSQEYRDQPQHF
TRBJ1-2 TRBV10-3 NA CATRDYGYTF
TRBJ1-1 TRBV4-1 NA CASSLRQGRNTEAFF
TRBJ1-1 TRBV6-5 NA CASRRGQNTEAFF
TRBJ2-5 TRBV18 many CASSPGDVAGEDNVGETQYF
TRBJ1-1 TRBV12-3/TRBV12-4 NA CATREREHTEAFF